The 16 T cell receptor beta chains in this list originate from one sample, sequenced in a study of beta chain features in type 1 diabetes. Study conclusions and caveats: People with Type 1 diabetes carried modestly yet significantly shorter TCRB CDR3s in all four CD4+ subsets.

Every isolated RNA sample was fully reverse transcribed, so sequencing captured expressed TCRB transcripts. Assay used: immunoSEQ multiplex PCR; TCRdb lists only in-frame clones, some missing. The sample shows about 120,000 clones, about 17% of them seen only once. Antigens for these TCRs are unknown. Material for sequencing was central memory CD4+ T cells from blood. The receptors come from a man aged 30 to 39 with type 1 diabetes.

By sample share, this clone is medium-sized (0.01 to 0.1%). Distinct nucleotide sequences in the sample also encode this CDR3. The chain links TRBV30 to TRBJ1-2; D is unresolved. The germline gives CDR1 GTSNPN, CDR2 SVGIG (reference sequence). The V gene lost 4 bases and the J gene lost 0 bases, with 9 bases spanning the gap. This CDR3 contains 13 residues. The CDR3 DNA sequence: TGTGCCTGGAACCGGTTAACTAACTATGGCTACACCTTC. Amino acid sequence: CAWNRLTNYGYTF.

This chain connects TRBV7-2 to TRBJ2-1; weak D call: TRBD1 (6 bases). The V gene lost 1 base and the J gene lost 3 bases, with 13 bases spanning the gap. Germline CDR1 SGHTA, CDR2 FQGNSA. The CDR3 spans 16 residues. CDR3 sequence (DNA): TGTGCCAGCAGCTTAGTCCGGGACAAGCACTACAATGAGCAGTTCTTC. This encodes CASSLVRDKHYNEQFF.

CDR3 residues: CASSRLTDTQYF. Written as DNA, the CDR3 is TGTGCCAGCAGCCGACTGACCGATACGCAGTATTTT. J is TRBJ2-3 and V is TRBV4-2; D is unclear. CDR3 size: 12 residues. Germline V gene data show CDR1 as LGHNA and CDR2 as YNFKEQ. Trimming shortened V by 4 bases and J by 6 bases, and 8 bases separated the two germline ends.

This chain links TRBV6-1 with TRBJ2-5; D may be TRBD2 (6 bases). The CDR3 contains 13 residues. The germline gives CDR1 MNHNS, CDR2 SASEGT. The ends were cut back, 1 base at V and 5 bases at J, with 8 bases in the middle. CDR3 amino acids: CASSEGLAETQYF. CDR3 in DNA: TGTGCCAGCAGTGAAGGTCTAGCGGAGACCCAGTACTTC.

This clone was detected once. At the DNA level, this CDR3 is encoded by other sequences in the same sample as well. The chain has TRBV29-1 and TRBJ1-1; weak D call: TRBD1 (6 bases). Looked up from germline, CDR1 is SQVTM and CDR2 is ANQGSEA. The CDR3 covers 12 residues. The germline V and J ends were trimmed by 3 bases and 3 bases, with 8 bases remaining between them. In nucleotides, the CDR3 is TGCAGCGTTGACAGGGGAGACACTGAAGCTTTCTTT. The encoded protein is CSVDRGDTEAFF.

This clone has a count of ten or more. The genes are TRBV7-9 and TRBJ2-3; 13 bases fit TRBD2. Germline V gene sequence: CDR1 SEHNR, CDR2 FQNEAQ (reference sequence). The CDR3 has 16 residues. V lost 1 base and J lost 3; bases outside the gene matches: 1. This CDR3 reads CASSLGLAGGTDTQYF. The CDR3, as DNA: TGTGCCAGCAGCTTAGGACTAGCGGGGGGTACAGATACGCAGTATTTT.

This clone has more than one count but fewer than ten. The chain recombines TRBV19 with TRBJ2-5; the D gene is possibly TRBD2 (5 bases). Trimming cost V 5 bases and J 5 bases, with 15 bases left between them. CDR1 and CDR2 (germline): LNHDA, SQIVND (reference sequence). The CDR3 contains 14 residues. CDR3 region: CASSPRGGGETQYF. Written as DNA, the CDR3 is TGTGCCAGTAGTCCCCGAGGAGGCGGGGAGACCCAGTACTTC.

The chain has TRBV9 and TRBJ1-3; 8 positions agree with TRBD1. The V gene end was trimmed by 4 bases and the J gene end by 4 bases; junction bases not matched to a gene: 7. This CDR3 is built from 15 residues. Germline V lookup: CDR1 SGDLS, CDR2 YYNGEE. This CDR3 is CASSPGQGEGNTIYF. CDR3 nucleotides: TGTGCCAGCAGCCCCGGACAGGGTGAAGGAAACACCATATATTTT.

The rearrangement uses TRBV9 and TRBJ1-2; D is ambiguous. V lost 3 bases, J lost 8 bases, and 17 bases lay in between. The CDR3 is 14 amino acids. Germline V lookup: CDR1 SGDLS, CDR2 YYNGEE. The CDR3 spells CASSAGSGVGGYTF. The CDR3 DNA sequence: TGTGCCAGCAGCGCCGGGAGCGGAGTCGGCGGCTACACCTTC. The complete variable domain, with remaining parts taken from reference TRBV9 and TRBJ1-2, reads DSGVTQTPKHLITATGQRVTLRCSPRSGDLSVYWYQQSLDQGLQFLIQYYNGEERAKGNILERFSAQQFPDLHSELNLSSLELGDSALYFCASSAGSGVGGYTFGSGTRLTVV.

The chain combines TRBV14 with TRBJ2-7, with 9 bases lining up with TRBD1. The germline V gene encodes CDR1 SGHDN and CDR2 FVKESK. The V and J ends lost 1 base and 3 bases, in that order; junction bases with no gene match: 7. The CDR3 length is 16 residues. As DNA, the CDR3 is TGTGCCAGCAGCCAAGTTTTTCCGGACAGGGGCTACGAGCAGTACTTC. The encoded protein is CASSQVFPDRGYEQYF.

The J gene is TRBJ1-6, the V gene TRBV7-2, with D possibly being TRBD1 (5 bases). Trimming removed 8 bases at V and 5 bases at J, with 13 bases between. The CDR3 is 14 amino acids. CDR1 is SGHTA and CDR2 is FQGNSA in the germline V gene. The CDR3 sequence: CASSPGTDNSPLHF. The CDR3 DNA reads as TGTGCCAGCTCGCCTGGGACGGATAATTCACCCCTCCACTTT.

This clone appeared a few times. J is TRBJ2-1 and V is TRBV18; maybe TRBD2 (7 bases). V lost 3 bases and J 9 bases, leaving 15 bases between the germline ends. Germline V lookup: CDR1 KGHSH, CDR2 LQKENI. This CDR3 is built from 14 residues. The CDR3 DNA reads TGTGCCAGCTCACCTCCGGGGGGCTATGTTGAGCAGTTCTTC. Translation gives CASSPPGGYVEQFF.

This clone was found a few times. One end of the junction does not line up with germline, which may come from a read error. The chain combines TRBV7-7 with TRBJ2-5; D gene unclear. CDR1 and CDR2 from the germline V gene are SSHAT and FNYEAQ (reference sequence). CDR3 length: 13 amino acids. The CDR3 sequence is CASSLIHQETQYF. In nucleotides, the CDR3 is TGTGCTAGCAGCTTAATCCACCAAGAGACCCAGTACTTC.

This clone was detected only a few times. This chain uses TRBV2 with TRBJ2-7; D possibly corresponds to TRBD2 (5 bases). From germline, CDR1 is SNHLY and CDR2 FYNNEI. The V gene lost 4 bases and the J gene lost 6 bases, with 13 bases spanning the gap. The CDR3 loop spans 13 amino acids. The CDR3 DNA follows: TGTGCCAGCAGTGTACGGCCTGCGGGCGAGCAGTACTTC. Its translation is CASSVRPAGEQYF.

The chain employs TRBV30 and TRBJ1-2; 7 bases map to TRBD1. CDR3 size: 12 residues. Germline assignment: CDR1 GTSNPN and CDR2 SVGIG (reference sequence). Trimming cost V 2 bases and J 7 bases; bases outside gene matches: 4. CDR3 sequence: CAWSPTGLGYTF. In DNA, the CDR3 is TGTGCCTGGAGTCCGACAGGGCTTGGCTACACCTTC.

This clone has only a few counts. The chain employs TRBV7-6 and TRBJ2-2; 8 nucleotides agree with TRBD1. The CDR3 has 16 amino acids. Trimming removed 1 base from V and 3 bases from J; junction bases left unmatched: 4. Per germline, CDR1 SGHVS and CDR2 FNYEAQ. In DNA, the CDR3 is TGTGCCAGCAGCTTAGGGCAGGGGGCGGACACCGGGGAGCTGTTTTTT. This translates into CASSLGQGADTGELFF.